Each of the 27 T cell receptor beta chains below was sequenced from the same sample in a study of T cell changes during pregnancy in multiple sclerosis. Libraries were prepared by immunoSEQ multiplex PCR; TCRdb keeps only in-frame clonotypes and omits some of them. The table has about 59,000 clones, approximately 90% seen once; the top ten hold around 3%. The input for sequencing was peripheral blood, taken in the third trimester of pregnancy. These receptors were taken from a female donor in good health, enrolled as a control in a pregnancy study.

The CDR3 DNA is TGTGCCAGCAGCCGGGAGAGGGAGCAGTACTTC. It translates to CASSREREQYF. The J gene is TRBJ2-7, the V gene TRBV7-9; possibly TRBD2 for D (6 bases). CDR1 is SEHNR and CDR2 is FQNEAQ in the germline V gene (reference sequence). Trimming removed 5 bases from V and 7 bases from J, with 9 bases in between. The CDR3 is 11 residues long.

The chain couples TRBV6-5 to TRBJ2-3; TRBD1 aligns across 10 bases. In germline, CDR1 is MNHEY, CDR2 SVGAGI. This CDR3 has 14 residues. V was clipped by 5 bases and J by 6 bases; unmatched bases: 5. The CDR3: CASSDRGLEDTQYF. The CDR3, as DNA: TGTGCCAGCAGTGACAGGGGGCTGGAGGATACGCAGTATTTT.

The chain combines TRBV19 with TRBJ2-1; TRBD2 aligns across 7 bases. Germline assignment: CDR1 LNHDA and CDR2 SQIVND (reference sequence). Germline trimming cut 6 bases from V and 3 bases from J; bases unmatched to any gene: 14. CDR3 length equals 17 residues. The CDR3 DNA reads TGTGCCAGTAGCGACCTGGAGGGAGGGCCCTTCTACAATGAGCAGTTCTTC. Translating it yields CASSDLEGGPFYNEQFF.

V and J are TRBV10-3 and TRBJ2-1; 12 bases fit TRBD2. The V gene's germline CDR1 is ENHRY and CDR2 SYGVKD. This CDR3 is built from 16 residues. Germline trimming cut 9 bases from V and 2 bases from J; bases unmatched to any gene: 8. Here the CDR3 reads CAMAPSGRVPYNEQFF. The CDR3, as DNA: TGTGCCATGGCCCCTAGCGGGAGGGTTCCCTACAATGAGCAGTTCTTC.

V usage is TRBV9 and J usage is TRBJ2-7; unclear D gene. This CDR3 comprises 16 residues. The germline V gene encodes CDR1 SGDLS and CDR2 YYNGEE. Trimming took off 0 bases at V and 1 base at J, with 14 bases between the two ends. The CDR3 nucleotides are TGTGCCAGCAGCGTAGCAGACTCGACGAGTTCCTACGAGCAGTACTTC. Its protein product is CASSVADSTSSYEQYF.

CDR3 nucleotide sequence: TGTGCCAGCAGCCCCGGGACAGGGGAAGGGAATCAGCCCCAGCATTTT. It codes for CASSPGTGEGNQPQHF. The chain joins TRBV6-6 to TRBJ1-5; TRBD1 aligns across 10 bases. Germline lookup yields CDR1 MNHNY and CDR2 SVGAGI (reference sequence). With V trimmed by 6 bases and J by 4 bases, 9 bases remained unmatched. The CDR3 consists of 16 residues.

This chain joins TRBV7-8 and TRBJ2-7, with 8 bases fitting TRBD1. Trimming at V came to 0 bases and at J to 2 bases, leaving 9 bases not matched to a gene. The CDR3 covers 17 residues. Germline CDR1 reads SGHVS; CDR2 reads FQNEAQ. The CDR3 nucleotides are TGTGCCAGCAGCTTAGCGAGACAGGGGACCCATCCCTACGAGCAGTACTTC. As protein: CASSLARQGTHPYEQYF. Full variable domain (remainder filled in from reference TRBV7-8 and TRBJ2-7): GAGVSQSPRYKVAKRGQDVALRCDPISGHVSLFWYQQALGQGPEFLTYFQNEAQLDKSGLPSDRFFAERPEGSVSTLKIQRTQQEDSAVYLCASSLARQGTHPYEQYFGPGTRLTVT.

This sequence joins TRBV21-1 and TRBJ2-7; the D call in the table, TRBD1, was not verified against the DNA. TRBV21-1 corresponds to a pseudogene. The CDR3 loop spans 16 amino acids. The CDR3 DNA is TGTGCCAGCAGCAAAGTAGGCCAGGGGATGGGGCTCGAGCAGTACTTC. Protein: CASSKVGQGMGLEQYF.

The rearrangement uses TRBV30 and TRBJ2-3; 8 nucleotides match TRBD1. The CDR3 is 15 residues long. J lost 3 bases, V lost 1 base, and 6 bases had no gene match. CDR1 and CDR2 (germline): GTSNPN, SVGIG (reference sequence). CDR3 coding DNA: TGTGCCTGGAGTGCCGGGGACAGGTATACAGATACGCAGTATTTT. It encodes CAWSAGDRYTDTQYF.

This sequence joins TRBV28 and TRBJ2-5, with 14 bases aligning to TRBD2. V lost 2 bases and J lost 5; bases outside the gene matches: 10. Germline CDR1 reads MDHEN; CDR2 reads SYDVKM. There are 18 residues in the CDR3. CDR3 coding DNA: TGTGCCAGCAGTTTAATAGGGACTAGCGGGAGCGGCACCGAGACCCAGTACTTC. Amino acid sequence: CASSLIGTSGSGTETQYF.

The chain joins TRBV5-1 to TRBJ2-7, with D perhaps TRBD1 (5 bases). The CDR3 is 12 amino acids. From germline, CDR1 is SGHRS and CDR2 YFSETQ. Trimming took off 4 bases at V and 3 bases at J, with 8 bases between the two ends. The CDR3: CASSRTYYEQYF. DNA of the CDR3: TGCGCCAGCAGCCGGACATACTACGAGCAGTACTTC.

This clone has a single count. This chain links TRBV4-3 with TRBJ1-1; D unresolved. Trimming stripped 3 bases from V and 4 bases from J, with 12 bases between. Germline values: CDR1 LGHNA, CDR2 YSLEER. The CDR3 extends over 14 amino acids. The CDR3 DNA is TGCGCCAGCAGCCAGTCTTTAGTTCGCACTGAAGCTTTCTTT. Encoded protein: CASSQSLVRTEAFF.

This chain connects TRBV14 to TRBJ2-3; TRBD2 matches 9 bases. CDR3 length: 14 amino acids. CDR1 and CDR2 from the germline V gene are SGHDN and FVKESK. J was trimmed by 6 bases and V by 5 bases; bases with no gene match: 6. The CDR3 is CASSEAGGRDTQYF. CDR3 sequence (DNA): TGTGCCAGCAGCGAGGCGGGGGGGCGTGATACGCAGTATTTT.

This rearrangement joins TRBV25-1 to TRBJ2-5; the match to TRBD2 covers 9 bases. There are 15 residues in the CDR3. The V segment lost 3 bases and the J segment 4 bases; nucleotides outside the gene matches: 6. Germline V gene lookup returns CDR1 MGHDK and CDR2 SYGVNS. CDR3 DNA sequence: TGTGCCAGCAGTGACTCAGCGGGAGGAATAGAGACCCAGTACTTC. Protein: CASSDSAGGIETQYF.

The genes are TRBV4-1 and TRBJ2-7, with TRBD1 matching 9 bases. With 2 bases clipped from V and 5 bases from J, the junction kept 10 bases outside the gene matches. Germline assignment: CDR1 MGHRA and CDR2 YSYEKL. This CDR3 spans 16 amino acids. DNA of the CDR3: TGCGCCAGCAGCCAACCCGACTACAGGGGGCTACACGAGCAGTACTTC. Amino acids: CASSQPDYRGLHEQYF.

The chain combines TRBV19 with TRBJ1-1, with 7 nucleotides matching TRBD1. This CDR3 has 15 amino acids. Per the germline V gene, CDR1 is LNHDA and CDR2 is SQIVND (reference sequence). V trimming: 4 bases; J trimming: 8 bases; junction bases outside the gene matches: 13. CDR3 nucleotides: TGTGCCAGTAGTACCCGGACAGGTGTTAGGATAGAAGCTTTCTTT. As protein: CASSTRTGVRIEAFF.

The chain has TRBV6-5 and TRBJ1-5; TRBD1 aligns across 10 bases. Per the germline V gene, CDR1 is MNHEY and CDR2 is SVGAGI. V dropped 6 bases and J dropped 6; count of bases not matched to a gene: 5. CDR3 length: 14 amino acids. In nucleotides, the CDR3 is TGTGCCAGCAGAGACAGGGGGCTCGGTCAGCCCCAGCATTTT. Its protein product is CASRDRGLGQPQHF.

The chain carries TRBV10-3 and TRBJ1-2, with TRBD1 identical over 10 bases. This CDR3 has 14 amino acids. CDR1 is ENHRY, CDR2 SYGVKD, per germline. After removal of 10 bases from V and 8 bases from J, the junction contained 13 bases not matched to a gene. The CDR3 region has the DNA TGTGCCACCAAGGGGACAGGGGAATCGGAAGGCTACACCTTC. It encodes CATKGTGESEGYTF.

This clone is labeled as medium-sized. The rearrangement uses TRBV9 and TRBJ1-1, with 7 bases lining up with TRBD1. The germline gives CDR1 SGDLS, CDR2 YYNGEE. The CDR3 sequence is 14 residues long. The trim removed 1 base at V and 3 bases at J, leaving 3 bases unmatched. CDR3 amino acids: CASSVLDRDTEAFF. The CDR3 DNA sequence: TGTGCCAGCAGCGTACTCGACAGGGACACTGAAGCTTTCTTT.

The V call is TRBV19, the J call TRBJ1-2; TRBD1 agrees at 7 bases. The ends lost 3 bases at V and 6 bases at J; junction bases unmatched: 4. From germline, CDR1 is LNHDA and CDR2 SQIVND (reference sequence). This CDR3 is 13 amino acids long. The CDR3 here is CASSIFTGDGYTF. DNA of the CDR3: TGTGCCAGTAGTATCTTCACAGGGGATGGCTACACCTTC.

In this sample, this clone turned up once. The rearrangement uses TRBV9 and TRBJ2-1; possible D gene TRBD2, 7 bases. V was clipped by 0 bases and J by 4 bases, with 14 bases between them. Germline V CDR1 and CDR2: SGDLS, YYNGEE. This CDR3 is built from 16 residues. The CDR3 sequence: CASSVAGRGPYNEQFF. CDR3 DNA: TGTGCCAGCAGCGTAGCAGGGCGGGGGCCATACAATGAGCAGTTCTTC. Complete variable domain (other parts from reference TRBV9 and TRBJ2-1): DSGVTQTPKHLITATGQRVTLRCSPRSGDLSVYWYQQSLDQGLQFLIQYYNGEERAKGNILERFSAQQFPDLHSELNLSSLELGDSALYFCASSVAGRGPYNEQFFGPGTRLTVL.

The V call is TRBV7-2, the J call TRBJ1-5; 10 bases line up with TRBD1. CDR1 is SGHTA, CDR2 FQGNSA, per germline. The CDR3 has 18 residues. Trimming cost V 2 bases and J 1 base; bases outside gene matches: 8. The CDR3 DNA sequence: TGTGCCAGCAGCTTAAGGGACAGGGGTCCCTACAGCAATCAGCCCCAGCATTTT. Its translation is CASSLRDRGPYSNQPQHF.

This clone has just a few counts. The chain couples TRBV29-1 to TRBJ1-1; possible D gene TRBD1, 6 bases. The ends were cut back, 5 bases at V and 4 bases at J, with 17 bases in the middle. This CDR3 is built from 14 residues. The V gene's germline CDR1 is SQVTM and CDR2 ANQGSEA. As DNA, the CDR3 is TGCAGCGTTCGGCAGGGGCTAGGTAGCACTGAAGCTTTCTTT. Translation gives CSVRQGLGSTEAFF.

This CDR3 reads CASSLARGGADSYNEQFF. DNA of the CDR3: TGCGCCAGCAGCTTGGCGAGGGGGGGAGCGGACTCCTACAATGAGCAGTTCTTC. This chain links TRBV5-1 with TRBJ2-1; D is perhaps TRBD2 (7 bases). Germline assignment: CDR1 SGHRS and CDR2 YFSETQ. Deletions cut 0 bases from V and 0 bases from J, with 16 bases between. The CDR3 is 18 amino acids.

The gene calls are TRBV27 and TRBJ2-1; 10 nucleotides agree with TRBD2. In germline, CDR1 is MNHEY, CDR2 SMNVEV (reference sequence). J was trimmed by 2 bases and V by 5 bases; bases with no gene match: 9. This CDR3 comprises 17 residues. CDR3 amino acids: CASSLLLAGVPYNEQFF. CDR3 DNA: TGTGCCAGCAGTCTCCTCCTAGCGGGAGTTCCCTACAATGAGCAGTTCTTC.

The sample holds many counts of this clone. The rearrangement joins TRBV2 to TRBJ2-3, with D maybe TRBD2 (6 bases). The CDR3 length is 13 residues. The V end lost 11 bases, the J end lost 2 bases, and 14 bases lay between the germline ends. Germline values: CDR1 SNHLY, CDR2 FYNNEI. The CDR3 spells CASSGVNTDTQYF. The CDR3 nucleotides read TGTGCCTCTTCGGGGGTCAACACAGATACGCAGTATTTT.

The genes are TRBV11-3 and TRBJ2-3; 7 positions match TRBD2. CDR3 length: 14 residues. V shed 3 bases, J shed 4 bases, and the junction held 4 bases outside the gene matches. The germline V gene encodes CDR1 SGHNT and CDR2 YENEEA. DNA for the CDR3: TGTGCCAGCAGCTTGGGGGGGTATTCAGATACGCAGTATTTT. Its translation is CASSLGGYSDTQYF.